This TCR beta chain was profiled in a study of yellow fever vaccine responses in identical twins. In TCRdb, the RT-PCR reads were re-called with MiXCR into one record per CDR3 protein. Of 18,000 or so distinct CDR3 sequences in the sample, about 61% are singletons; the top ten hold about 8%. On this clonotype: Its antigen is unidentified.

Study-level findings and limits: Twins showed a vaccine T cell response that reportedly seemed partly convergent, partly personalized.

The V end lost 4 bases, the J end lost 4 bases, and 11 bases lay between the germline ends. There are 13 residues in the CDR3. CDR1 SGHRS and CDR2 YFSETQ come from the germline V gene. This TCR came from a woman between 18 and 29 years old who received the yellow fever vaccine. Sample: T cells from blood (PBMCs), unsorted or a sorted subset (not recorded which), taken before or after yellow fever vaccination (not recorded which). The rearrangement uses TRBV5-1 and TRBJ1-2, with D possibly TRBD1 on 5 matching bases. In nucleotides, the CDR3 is TGCGCCAGCAGCGATGACGGGGGCTATGGCTACACCTTC. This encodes CASSDDGGYGYTF.